These 26 T cell receptor beta chains were all obtained from the same sample, sequenced in a study of blood T cell repertoires in COVID-19. The repertoire was sequenced with immunoSEQ multiplex PCR; TCRdb's copy has only in-frame clones and lacks some. Among under 250,000 clones, 70% to 90% were seen once, and the ten largest hold 7.6%. Sample: peripheral blood. The receptors were sampled from a woman in her forties or fifties with active or convalescent COVID-19.

The V gene is TRBV9, the J gene TRBJ1-2, with unresolved D. This CDR3 is built from 13 residues. Germline CDR1 SGDLS, CDR2 YYNGEE. Between the trimmed V and J ends, which lost 0 bases and 3 bases, there was a span of 6 bases. The CDR3 spells CASSVVSDYGYTF. The CDR3 DNA follows: TGTGCCAGCAGCGTAGTCTCTGACTATGGCTACACCTTC.

This clone was seen a few times. Different DNA sequences within this sample yield the same CDR3. V gene TRBV27 combines with J gene TRBJ2-1; 11 nucleotides line up with TRBD2. The CDR3 extends over 15 amino acids. Germline V gene lookup returns CDR1 MNHEY and CDR2 SMNVEV (reference sequence). J was trimmed by 4 bases and V by 5 bases; bases with no gene match: 4. CDR3: CASSPGLAAYNEQFF. In DNA, the CDR3 is TGTGCCAGCAGTCCGGGACTAGCGGCTTACAATGAGCAGTTCTTC.

This clone appeared once. The CDR3 loop reads CASSLAGGAKNIQYF. CDR3 sequence (DNA): TGTGCCAGCAGTCTAGCGGGAGGGGCCAAAAACATTCAGTACTTC. The chain combines TRBV6-5 with TRBJ2-4, with 12 positions matching TRBD2. V trimming: 5 bases; J trimming: 1 base; junction bases outside the gene matches: 0. CDR1 MNHEY and CDR2 SVGAGI come from the germline V gene. This CDR3 comprises 15 residues.

The chain recombines TRBV7-6 with TRBJ2-1; 9 positions agree with TRBD2. CDR3 length equals 16 residues. Germline-derived CDR1 and CDR2 are SGHVS and FNYEAQ. J lost 6 bases, V lost 5 bases, and 11 bases had no gene match. In DNA form, the CDR3 reads TGTGCCAGCAGCCTCTTAGCGGGAGCGCCTGGCAATGAGCAGTTCTTC. Translated: CASSLLAGAPGNEQFF.

The chain couples TRBV11-2 to TRBJ2-7, with a tentative D call TRBD1 (6 bases). This CDR3 is 15 amino acids long. V was shortened by 1 base and J by 5 bases, with 15 bases between the two germline ends. Germline-derived CDR1 and CDR2 are SGHAT and FQNNGV. For the CDR3, the DNA is TGTGCCAGCAGCTTAGCCGTCAGGGGAGCCCACGAGCAGTACTTC. Amino acids: CASSLAVRGAHEQYF.

The genes are TRBV7-3 and TRBJ2-2, with a weak D call TRBD1 (6 bases). Germline V gene sequence: CDR1 SGHTA, CDR2 FQGTGA. The CDR3 has 16 amino acids. Trimming stripped 5 bases from V and 0 bases from J, with 13 bases between. CDR3 DNA sequence: TGTGCCAGCAGCCGCACCGGGACAACGAACACCGGGGAGCTGTTTTTT. Translation gives CASSRTGTTNTGELFF.

This chain joins TRBV7-9 and TRBJ1-1, with D unclear. This CDR3 has 13 residues. Between the trimmed V and J ends, which lost 2 bases and 1 base, there was a span of 5 bases. CDR1 and CDR2 (germline): SEHNR, FQNEAQ (reference sequence). CDR3 nucleotide sequence: TGTGCCAGCAGCTTAATTAGGAACACTGAAGCTTTCTTT. Its translation is CASSLIRNTEAFF.

About this clone itself: This specimen includes other DNA sequences encoding the same CDR3. The chain uses TRBV2 and TRBJ2-5, with 11 positions matching TRBD2. V was clipped by 1 base and J by 2 bases; unmatched bases: 3. This CDR3 has 16 amino acids. Looked up from germline, CDR1 is SNHLY and CDR2 is FYNNEI. The CDR3 reads CASSEGLAGGQETQYF. CDR3 bases: TGTGCCAGCAGTGAAGGGTTAGCGGGGGGGCAAGAGACCCAGTACTTC.

This clone showed up just a few times. The chain is built from TRBV2 and TRBJ1-5; D ambiguous. V lost 7 bases and J 6 bases, leaving 16 bases between the germline ends. Germline V gene data show CDR1 as SNHLY and CDR2 as FYNNEI. The CDR3 is 14 residues long. CDR3 bases: TGTGCCAGCAATGGTCGGGGATCGGGTCAGCCCCAGCATTTT. Its translation is CASNGRGSGQPQHF.

This clone was detected only a few times. V usage is TRBV15 and J usage is TRBJ1-5, with 7 bases fitting TRBD1. CDR3 length: 16 residues. The V and J ends lost 1 base and 4 bases, in that order; junction bases with no gene match: 7. Germline V gene data show CDR1 as LNHNV and CDR2 as YYDKDF (reference sequence). Here the CDR3 reads CATSRGDSLINQPQHF. The DNA of the CDR3 is TGTGCCACCAGCAGAGGGGACAGTCTAATTAATCAGCCCCAGCATTTT. The entire variable domain, with the rest obtained from reference TRBV15 and TRBJ1-5, is as follows: DAMVIQNPRYQVTQFGKPVTLSCSQTLNHNVMYWYQQKSSQAPKLLFHYYDKDFNNEADTPDNFQSRRPNTSFCFLDIRSPGLGDTAMYLCATSRGDSLINQPQHFGDGTRLSIL.

The J gene is TRBJ1-5, the V gene TRBV5-1, with D tentatively TRBD1 (6 bases). V lost 0 bases and J 7 bases, leaving 8 bases between the germline ends. There are 13 residues in the CDR3. Looked up from germline, CDR1 is SGHRS and CDR2 is YFSETQ. In DNA, the CDR3 is TGCGCCAGCAGCTTGGCTCAGGGGCAGCCCCAGCATTTT. This sequence encodes CASSLAQGQPQHF. The full variable domain, its missing parts supplied by reference TRBV5-1 and TRBJ1-5, is KAGVTQTPRYLIKTRGQQVTLSCSPISGHRSVSWYQQTPGQGLQFLFEYFSETQRNKGNFPGRFSGRQFSNSRSEMNVSTLELGDSALYLCASSLAQGQPQHFGDGTRLSIL.

V usage is TRBV12-3 or TRBV12-4 and J usage is TRBJ2-7, with 8 bases that match TRBD1. The ends lost 6 bases at V and 5 bases at J; junction bases unmatched: 3. The CDR3 length is 12 residues. This chain's CDR3 is CASRKDRDEQYF. The CDR3 DNA reads as TGTGCCAGCAGAAAGGACAGGGACGAGCAGTACTTC.

The rearrangement links TRBV3-1 (or the pseudogene TRBV3-2) to TRBJ1-4; no reliable D call. V was shortened by 5 bases and J by 7 bases, with 8 bases between the two germline ends. Per the germline V gene, CDR1 is LGHDT and CDR2 is YNNKEL (reference sequence). The CDR3 is 12 residues long. In DNA form, the CDR3 reads TGTGCCAGCAGCACGGGTCCTGAAAAACTGTTTTTT. It translates to CASSTGPEKLFF.

V gene TRBV6-5 combines with J gene TRBJ2-3, with a possible D match to TRBD1 (6 bases). This CDR3 contains 13 residues. Germline values: CDR1 MNHEY, CDR2 SVGAGI. V lost 6 bases and J lost 3, with 10 bases in between. The CDR3 sequence is CASRLTGTDTQYF. CDR3 coding DNA: TGTGCCAGCAGGCTTACAGGGACAGATACGCAGTATTTT.

The chain links TRBV5-1 to TRBJ2-1; TRBD2 matches at 7 bases. With 3 bases clipped from V and 0 bases from J, the junction kept 3 bases outside the gene matches. Germline V gives CDR1 SGHRS, CDR2 YFSETQ. CDR3 size: 15 residues. The DNA of the CDR3 is TGCGCCAGCAGCTACGGGGGGAGCTCCTACAATGAGCAGTTCTTC. It translates to CASSYGGSSYNEQFF.

As concerns this clone: This may stem from a read error, because a much larger clone lies one nucleotide away. The rearrangement uses TRBV25-1 and TRBJ1-2; unclear D gene. V was cut by 6 bases and J by 0 bases, with 5 bases left in between. Germline V gives CDR1 MGHDK, CDR2 SYGVNS. The CDR3 is 12 residues long. The CDR3 sequence: CASSAANYGYTF. The CDR3 nucleotides read TGTGCCAGCAGCGCAGCTAACTATGGCTACACCTTC.

The V and J genes are TRBV14 and TRBJ1-2; possibly TRBD1 for D (5 bases). V lost 2 bases, J lost 2 bases, and 12 bases lay in between. The CDR3 is 15 residues long. In germline, CDR1 is SGHDN, CDR2 FVKESK. CDR3 amino acids: CASSQLGPENYGYTF. The DNA for the CDR3 is TGTGCCAGCAGCCAACTGGGGCCGGAAAACTATGGCTACACCTTC.

The chain joins TRBV9 to TRBJ2-2, with TRBD1 matching over 8 bases. The CDR3 has 16 residues. The germline gives CDR1 SGDLS, CDR2 YYNGEE. The ends lost 3 bases at V and 4 bases at J; junction bases unmatched: 8. The CDR3 region is CASSAWTGLGTGELFF. The CDR3 DNA reads as TGTGCCAGCAGCGCATGGACAGGGTTGGGCACCGGGGAGCTGTTTTTT.

The J gene is TRBJ1-2, the V gene TRBV5-6; D gene uncertain. The CDR3 has 15 residues. With 0 bases removed from V and 4 bases from J, the gap between germline ends came to 13 bases. Germline CDR1 is SGHDT and CDR2 is YYEEEE. CDR3 sequence (DNA): TGTGCCAGCAGCTTGGTATCAAGTCTAGTCTATGGCTACACCTTC. This encodes CASSLVSSLVYGYTF.

This chain uses TRBV27 with TRBJ1-2; a weak D match, TRBD1 (5 bases). V was clipped by 2 bases and J by 4 bases, with 14 bases between them. This CDR3 spans 15 amino acids. From germline, CDR1 is MNHEY and CDR2 SMNVEV (reference sequence). Here the CDR3 DNA reads TGTGCCAGCAGTTTAGATGCAGGGCTGGGCTATGGCTACACCTTC. It translates to CASSLDAGLGYGYTF.

The chain links TRBV19 to TRBJ1-4, with 7 bases matching TRBD1. The CDR3 contains 14 residues. The germline gives CDR1 LNHDA, CDR2 SQIVND (reference sequence). Germline trimming cut 8 bases from V and 2 bases from J; bases unmatched to any gene: 5. The CDR3 loop is CASAGGRTNEKLFF. The CDR3 DNA reads TGTGCCAGTGCAGGGGGGAGGACTAATGAAAAACTGTTTTTT.

This chain links TRBV7-9 with TRBJ1-2; D is unresolved. The V end lost 5 bases, the J end lost 0 bases, and 19 bases lay between the germline ends. Germline V gene sequence: CDR1 SEHNR, CDR2 FQNEAQ (reference sequence). The CDR3 sequence is 17 residues long. CDR3 in amino acids: CASSHYGAAAANYGYTF. Written as DNA, the CDR3 is TGTGCCAGCAGCCACTATGGCGCCGCCGCCGCTAACTATGGCTACACCTTC.

This chain connects TRBV11-2 to TRBJ1-4; 9 nucleotides align to TRBD1. This CDR3 has 15 amino acids. Germline V gene sequence: CDR1 SGHAT, CDR2 FQNNGV. V lost 5 bases, J lost 8 bases, and 9 bases stayed unmatched. The CDR3 spells CASSVQGAHSEKLFF. The CDR3, as DNA: TGTGCCAGCAGCGTACAGGGGGCGCATTCGGAAAAACTGTTTTTT.

This clone was seen once. The CDR3 here is CALPGFLVMDETQYF. CDR3 DNA: TGTGCCCTTCCGGGGTTTTTGGTAATGGATGAGACCCAGTACTTC. The genes are TRBV28 and TRBJ2-5; a possible D gene is TRBD2 (5 bases). This CDR3 comprises 15 residues. Trimming stripped 11 bases from V and 5 bases from J, with 24 bases between. CDR1 and CDR2 (germline): MDHEN, SYDVKM.

The chain carries TRBV6-5 and TRBJ1-2, with 7 bases lining up with TRBD1. The CDR3 extends over 15 amino acids. V trimming: 7 bases; J trimming: 0 bases; junction bases outside the gene matches: 8. The germline V gene encodes CDR1 MNHEY and CDR2 SVGAGI. CDR3 amino acids: CASTRQGVANYGYTF. CDR3 nucleotide sequence: TGTGCCAGCACCCGGCAGGGGGTGGCTAACTATGGCTACACCTTC.

V and J are TRBV19 and TRBJ1-5, with 7 nucleotides matching TRBD1. Germline-derived CDR1 and CDR2 are LNHDA and SQIVND (reference sequence). CDR3 size: 18 residues. Germline trimming cut 0 bases from V and 5 bases from J; bases unmatched to any gene: 13. DNA for the CDR3: TGTGCCAGTAGTATAGATCGTCGGGTGGACAGGTGGGATCAGCCCCAGCATTTT. Translation: CASSIDRRVDRWDQPQHF. Complete variable domain (other parts from reference TRBV19 and TRBJ1-5): DGGITQSPKYLFRKEGQNVTLSCEQNLNHDAMYWYRQDPGQGLRLIYYSQIVNDFQKGDIAEGYSVSREKKESFPLTVTSAQKNPTAFYLCASSIDRRVDRWDQPQHFGDGTRLSIL.